The clone carrying this T cell receptor beta chain was seen more than once but under ten times. Its target is unknown. This sample was taken from a study of cytomegalovirus exposure and HLA in healthy donors. Study-level results: Across donors, presence/absence analyses took sequencing depth to be roughly uniform.

The PCR ran on 60 Vbeta and 13 Jbeta primers. Sequenced by immunoSEQ multiplex PCR; TCRdb stores in-frame clones only, minus some. Of some 200,000 clones listed, approximately 79% were seen once; the top ten hold approximately 6%. CDR3 length: 14 amino acids. The junction had 9 bases not matched to a gene; V was cut back by 8 bases and J by 7 bases. Germline V gives CDR1 MNHEY, CDR2 SMNVEV (reference sequence). This sequence originates from a man aged 35 to 55 in good health and CMV-seropositive. Source material: PBMCs. The gene calls are TRBV27 and TRBJ2-1; TRBD2 aligns across 9 bases. In nucleotides, the CDR3 is TGTGCCAGCCGGCGGGGGGGCGATTTGAATGAGCAGTTCTTC. Amino acid sequence: CASRRGGDLNEQFF.